The 18 T cell receptor beta chains presented below share a single source sample, sequenced in a study of T cells in Graves' hyperthyroidism and ophthalmopathy. It was RNA transcripts that yielded the amplified TCR beta CDR3 regions. With the HTBI primer set, the TCR CDR3 went through a first round of RT-PCR. MiXCR, applied by TCRdb to the multiplex PCR reads, yields one record per CDR3 protein. The sample consists of a few hundred thousand distinct CDR3 sequences, over 15% of them appearing once. The sample consisted of blood. These TCRs come from a woman aged 60-75 years with Graves' ophthalmopathy.

This rearrangement joins TRBV6-1 to TRBJ2-1; TRBD2 agrees at 9 bases. Trimming at V came to 5 bases and at J to 7 bases, leaving 15 bases not matched to a gene. Germline V gene sequence: CDR1 MNHNS, CDR2 SASEGT. The CDR3 runs to 17 residues. This CDR3 reads CASSRPSSGKAWNEQFF. The CDR3 bases are TGTGCCAGCAGTCGGCCCTCTAGCGGGAAGGCCTGGAATGAGCAGTTCTTC.

This clonotype was seen only a few times. This chain joins TRBV29-1 and TRBJ1-4; D gene ambiguous. The CDR3 extends over 13 amino acids. Trimming took off 4 bases at V and 4 bases at J, with 10 bases between the two ends. The V gene's germline CDR1 is SQVTM and CDR2 ANQGSEA. CDR3 in amino acids: CSVVSPLNEKLFF. The CDR3 region has the DNA TGCAGCGTTGTATCCCCGCTTAATGAAAAACTGTTTTTT.

V and J are TRBV20-1 and TRBJ1-2; no reliable D call. CDR3 length: 12 amino acids. Per the germline V gene, CDR1 is DFQATT and CDR2 is SNEGSKA (reference sequence). Trimming stripped 5 bases from V and 2 bases from J, with 9 bases between. The CDR3, as DNA: TGCAGTGCTGTGGACGGGAACTATGGCTACACCTTC. Translating it yields CSAVDGNYGYTF.

This clonotype was detected many times. The rearrangement links TRBV6-2 or TRBV6-3 to TRBJ1-1; unclear D gene. The germline CDR1 and CDR2 sequences are MNHEY and SVGEGT. The CDR3 length is 13 residues. Trimming removed 6 bases from V and 1 base from J, with 9 bases in between. For the CDR3, the DNA is TGTGCCAGCAGGGACTCAGGGAACACTGAAGCTTTCTTT. This encodes CASRDSGNTEAFF.

This clonotype was found a few times. This chain links TRBV5-1 with TRBJ1-4; 10 bases are shared with TRBD1. Trimming took 4 bases from V and 4 from J; bases not matched to a gene: 13. This CDR3 is 18 amino acids long. Germline V lookup: CDR1 SGHRS, CDR2 YFSETQ. The CDR3 nucleotides read TGCGCCAGCAGCATACGTCCCGGGACAGGGGCGCGTAATGAAAAACTGTTTTTT. Protein sequence: CASSIRPGTGARNEKLFF.

This clonotype showed up just a few times. No conserved phenylalanine or tryptophan is present at the end of the CDR3, so a read error is the likely explanation. The V call is TRBV7-2, the J call TRBJ2-5; D could derive from TRBD1 or TRBD2 (5 bases each). CDR1 SGHTA and CDR2 FQGNSA come from the germline V gene. The CDR3 totals 15 residues. Between the trimmed V and J ends, which lost 7 bases and 2 bases, there was a span of 17 bases. CDR3 nucleotides: TGTGCCAGCAAACCCGGGGCACCCCCGCAAGAGACCCAGTACCTC. It translates to CASKPGAPPQETQYL.

Concerning this clonotype: This may be a read error, as it is one base from a much larger clone. A read error is likely, as this CDR3 ends without the conserved phenylalanine or tryptophan. The chain combines TRBV14 with TRBJ2-7; D not resolved. The CDR3 sequence is 14 residues long. Germline V gene data show CDR1 as SGHDN and CDR2 as FVKESK. V lost 0 bases and J 3 bases, leaving 9 bases between the germline ends. CDR3 in amino acids: CASSQDQVYYEQYL. The CDR3 bases are TGTGCCAGCAGCCAAGACCAGGTTTACTACGAGCAGTACCTC.

V is TRBV24-1 and J is TRBJ2-1, with a possible D match to TRBD1 (6 bases). In germline, CDR1 is KGHDR, CDR2 SFDVKD. The germline V and J ends were trimmed by 2 bases and 1 base, with 11 bases remaining between them. The CDR3 has 16 residues. The CDR3 coding sequence is TGTGCCACCAGTGATTCTCCAGGGGTTTCCTACAATGAGCAGTTCTTC. Its translation is CATSDSPGVSYNEQFF.

This clonotype has ten or more counts. The J gene is TRBJ2-3, the V gene TRBV7-7; TRBD2 aligns across 9 bases. J was trimmed by 6 bases and V by 1 base; bases with no gene match: 5. The germline V gene encodes CDR1 SSHAT and CDR2 FNYEAQ (reference sequence). The CDR3 runs to 15 residues. DNA of the CDR3: TGTGCCAGCAGCTTAGGGGGCGGGAGGGCCGATACGCAGTATTTT. Residues: CASSLGGGRADTQYF.

In its sample, this clonotype was seen many times. The rearrangement joins TRBV5-1 to TRBJ2-1; D might be TRBD1 (6 bases). The germline gives CDR1 SGHRS, CDR2 YFSETQ. Trimming cost V 5 bases and J 0 bases, with 15 bases left between them. This CDR3 is built from 16 residues. CDR3 sequence: CASSGRGQTSYNEQFF. The CDR3 DNA reads TGCGCCAGCAGTGGAAGAGGACAGACCTCCTACAATGAGCAGTTCTTC.

This clonotype was observed many times. J is TRBJ2-1 and V is TRBV19; 8 bases are shared with TRBD2. With V trimmed by 3 bases and J by 4 bases, 8 bases remained unmatched. CDR3 size: 16 residues. Germline V lookup: CDR1 LNHDA, CDR2 SQIVND (reference sequence). CDR3 protein: CASSISTSGRYNEQFF. Written as DNA, the CDR3 is TGTGCCAGTAGTATCTCCACTAGCGGACGATACAATGAGCAGTTCTTC.

This clonotype was picked up many times. The V call is TRBV10-3, the J call TRBJ1-5; TRBD1 is a possible D gene (5 bases). V lost 0 bases and J 6 bases, leaving 12 bases between the germline ends. CDR1 ENHRY and CDR2 SYGVKD come from the germline V gene. The CDR3 covers 15 residues. CDR3 bases: TGTGCCATCAGTGAGTCTGGCCAGGGAGGTCAGCCCCAGCATTTT. It encodes CAISESGQGGQPQHF.

The rearrangement uses TRBV6-6 and TRBJ2-5; 13 bases line up with TRBD2. Germline values: CDR1 MNHNY, CDR2 SVGAGI (reference sequence). This CDR3 has 19 amino acids. V shed 0 bases, J shed 5 bases, and the junction held 12 bases outside the gene matches. Here the CDR3 DNA reads TGTGCCAGCAGTTACTCGAAGGGACTAGCGGGGACGGCGGGTGAGACCCAGTACTTC. Translating it yields CASSYSKGLAGTAGETQYF.

This clonotype was detected a few times. The genes are TRBV2 and TRBJ2-3; 11 bases agree with TRBD2. With V trimmed by 5 bases and J by 4 bases, 11 bases remained unmatched. Germline loops: CDR1 SNHLY, CDR2 FYNNEI. The CDR3 has 17 residues. The CDR3 nucleotides are TGTGCCAGCAGTTTGACTAGCGGGACCCTCCGCGCAGATACGCAGTATTTT. Residues: CASSLTSGTLRADTQYF.

The V call is TRBV9, the J call TRBJ1-2; D unresolved. Germline CDR1 SGDLS, CDR2 YYNGEE. The CDR3 contains 13 residues. V lost 3 bases and J lost 4, with 10 bases in between. The CDR3 DNA follows: TGTGCCAGCAGCGCGGACGGGTCCTATGGCTACACCTTC. Amino acids: CASSADGSYGYTF.

The rearrangement links TRBV19 to TRBJ2-4, with D perhaps matching TRBD2 (5 bases). V shed 10 bases and J shed 1 base, with 11 bases lying between them. CDR3 length: 13 residues. CDR1 and CDR2 (germline): LNHDA, SQIVND (reference sequence). The CDR3: CATEGTAKNIQYF. The CDR3 DNA is TGTGCCACCGAGGGTACGGCCAAAAACATTCAGTACTTC.

Details on this clonotype: This may be a read error: a much more frequent sequence differs by one nucleotide. The V call is TRBV28, the J call TRBJ2-3, with 9 positions matching TRBD1. The CDR3 totals 16 residues. Germline lookup yields CDR1 MDHEN and CDR2 SYDVKM. The CDR3: CASRFAGTGFGDTQYF. For the CDR3, the DNA is TGTGCCAGCCGTTTCGCCGGGACAGGGTTTGGAGATACGCAGTATTTT.

This clonotype was picked up many times. CDR3 loop: CAISESARRGGTDTQYF. CDR3 sequence (DNA): TGTGCCATCAGTGAGTCAGCACGCAGAGGGGGCACAGATACGCAGTATTTT. The chain uses TRBV10-3 and TRBJ2-3; D is tentatively TRBD1 or TRBD2 (5 bases each). The V end lost 0 bases, the J end lost 1 base, and 14 bases lay between the germline ends. CDR1 is ENHRY and CDR2 is SYGVKD in the germline V gene. The CDR3 is 17 amino acids.